These 9 T cell receptor beta chains share one sample of origin, sequenced in a study of OX40 agonist ivuxolimab in advanced cancers. The method was immunoSEQ multiplex PCR; TCRdb's version includes in-frame clones alone and lacks a portion of them. The sample consists of about 54,000 clones, approximately 90% of them appearing once. Sequenced material: CD4+ or CD8+ T cells sorted from blood, taken in a trial of the OX40 agonist ivuxolimab. The receptors were gathered from an adult with an advanced solid tumor such as melanoma, head and neck, liver or kidney cancer.

V usage is TRBV11-2 and J usage is TRBJ2-7, with D unresolved. The CDR3 covers 16 residues. CDR1 is SGHAT and CDR2 is FQNNGV in the germline V gene. The germline V and J ends were trimmed by 2 bases and 2 bases, with 16 bases remaining between them. The CDR3 bases are TGTGCCAGCAGCTTAAACGCCCCGGAGCATACCTACGAGCAGTACTTC. Residues: CASSLNAPEHTYEQYF.

This chain links TRBV5-6 with TRBJ2-7; maybe TRBD1 (5 bases). This CDR3 contains 14 residues. From germline, CDR1 is SGHDT and CDR2 YYEEEE. Trimming stripped 1 base from V and 1 base from J, with 9 bases between. CDR3 sequence: CASSLPQESYEQYF. The CDR3 bases are TGTGCCAGCAGCTTGCCACAGGAGTCCTACGAGCAGTACTTC.

The chain employs TRBV6-6 and TRBJ2-2; D gene ambiguous. V lost 6 bases to trimming and J lost 4 bases, with 0 bases between them. This CDR3 is 10 amino acids long. Germline V gives CDR1 MNHNY, CDR2 SVGAGI (reference sequence). This CDR3 is CASSTGELFF. CDR3 nucleotide sequence: TGTGCCAGCAGCACCGGGGAGCTGTTTTTT.

The chain employs TRBV7-9 and TRBJ1-3, with a possible D match to TRBD1 (5 bases). V was clipped by 4 bases and J by 0 bases, with 13 bases between them. This CDR3 is built from 16 residues. Germline CDR1 is SEHNR and CDR2 is FQNEAQ (reference sequence). The CDR3, as DNA: TGTGCCAGCAGCTCCGATCTACAGGACTCTGGAAACACCATATATTTT. This translates into CASSSDLQDSGNTIYF.

Regarding this clone: At one end, the junction sequence differs from germline, possibly due to a read error. V is TRBV30 and J is TRBJ1-2; the match to TRBD1 covers 7 bases. This CDR3 has 10 amino acids. CDR1 and CDR2 (germline): GTSNPN, SVGIG (reference sequence). CDR3 coding DNA: TGTGCCTGGGACAGGGACGCTGTCCGCTTC. Encoded protein: CAWDRDAVRF.

V is TRBV6-6 and J is TRBJ1-1; 7 nucleotides align to TRBD1. The CDR3 extends over 13 amino acids. The V segment lost 6 bases and the J segment 6 bases; nucleotides outside the gene matches: 7. Germline V gives CDR1 MNHNY, CDR2 SVGAGI (reference sequence). The chain's CDR3 is CASRQTGVAEAFF. As DNA, the CDR3 is TGTGCCAGCAGGCAAACAGGGGTCGCTGAAGCTTTCTTT.

The chain has TRBV5-5 and TRBJ2-5; D uncertain. The CDR3 runs 14 residues. Germline V gene sequence: CDR1 SGHKS, CDR2 YYEKEE (reference sequence). V dropped 0 bases and J dropped 5 bases, with 11 bases sitting between them. CDR3 sequence reads: CASSLEGPRETQYF. The CDR3, as DNA: TGTGCCAGCAGCTTGGAGGGTCCCCGGGAGACCCAGTACTTC.

The chain is built from TRBV6-1 and TRBJ1-5, with TRBD1 identical over 12 bases. CDR1 MNHNS and CDR2 SASEGT come from the germline V gene. The CDR3 is 16 residues long. V gave up 3 bases and J gave up 2 bases; unmatched junction bases: 2. The CDR3 coding sequence is TGTGCCAGCAGTGAGGGACAGGGGGCTGGCAATCAGCCCCAGCATTTT. Amino acids: CASSEGQGAGNQPQHF.

This clone was counted between two and nine times. J is TRBJ1-1 and V is TRBV6-6; D is ambiguous. Looked up from germline, CDR1 is MNHNY and CDR2 is SVGAGI (reference sequence). Between the trimmed V and J ends, which lost 6 bases and 8 bases, there was a span of 10 bases. CDR3 length: 11 amino acids. As DNA, the CDR3 is TGTGCCAGCAGCCTAGGAAGGGAAGCTTTCTTT. This codes for CASSLGREAFF.